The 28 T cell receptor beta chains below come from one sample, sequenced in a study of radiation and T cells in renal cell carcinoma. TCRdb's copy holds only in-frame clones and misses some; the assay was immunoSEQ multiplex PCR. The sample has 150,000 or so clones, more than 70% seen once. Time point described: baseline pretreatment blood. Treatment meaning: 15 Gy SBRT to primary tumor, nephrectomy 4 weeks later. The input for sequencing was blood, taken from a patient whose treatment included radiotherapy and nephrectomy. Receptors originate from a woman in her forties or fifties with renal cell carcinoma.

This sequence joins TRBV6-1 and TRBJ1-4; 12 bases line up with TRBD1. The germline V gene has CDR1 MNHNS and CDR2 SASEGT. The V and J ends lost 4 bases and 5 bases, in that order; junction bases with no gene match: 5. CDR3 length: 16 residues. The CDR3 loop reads CASSGSGTGGNEKLFF. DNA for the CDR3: TGTGCCAGCAGTGGATCCGGGACAGGGGGCAATGAAAAACTGTTTTTT.

CDR3 protein: CAWSVGWPSSGANVLTF. CDR3 DNA: TGTGCCTGGAGTGTGGGGTGGCCCAGCTCTGGGGCCAACGTCCTGACTTTC. The chain employs TRBV30 and TRBJ2-6; D not resolved. Per germline, CDR1 GTSNPN and CDR2 SVGIG (reference sequence). The CDR3 contains 17 residues. V was shortened by 0 bases and J by 0 bases, with 12 bases between the two germline ends.

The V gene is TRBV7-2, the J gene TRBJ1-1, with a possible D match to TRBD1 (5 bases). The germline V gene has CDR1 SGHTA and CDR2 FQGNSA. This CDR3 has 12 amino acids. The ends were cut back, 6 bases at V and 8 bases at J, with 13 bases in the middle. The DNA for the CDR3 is TGTGCCAGCAGTCGAGACAGCATCGAAGCTTTCTTT. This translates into CASSRDSIEAFF.

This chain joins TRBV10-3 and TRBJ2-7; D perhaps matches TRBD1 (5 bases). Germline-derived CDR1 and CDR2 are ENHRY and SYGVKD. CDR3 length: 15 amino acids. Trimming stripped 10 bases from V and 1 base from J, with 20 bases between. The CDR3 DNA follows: TGTGCCACCGGCCCTGGGGCAGAACTTTCCTACGAGCAGTACTTC. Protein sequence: CATGPGAELSYEQYF.

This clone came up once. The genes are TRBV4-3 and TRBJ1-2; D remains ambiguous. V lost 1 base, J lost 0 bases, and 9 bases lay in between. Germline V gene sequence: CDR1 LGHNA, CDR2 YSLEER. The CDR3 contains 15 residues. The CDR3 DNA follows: TGCGCCAGCAGCCAAGGACCGGGAGCTAACTATGGCTACACCTTC. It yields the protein CASSQGPGANYGYTF.

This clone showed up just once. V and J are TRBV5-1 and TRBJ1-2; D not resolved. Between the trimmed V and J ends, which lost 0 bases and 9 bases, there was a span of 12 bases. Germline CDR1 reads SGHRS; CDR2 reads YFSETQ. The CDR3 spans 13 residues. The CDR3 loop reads CASSLGPGDSYTF. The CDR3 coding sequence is TGCGCCAGCAGCTTGGGGCCAGGTGATAGCTACACCTTC.

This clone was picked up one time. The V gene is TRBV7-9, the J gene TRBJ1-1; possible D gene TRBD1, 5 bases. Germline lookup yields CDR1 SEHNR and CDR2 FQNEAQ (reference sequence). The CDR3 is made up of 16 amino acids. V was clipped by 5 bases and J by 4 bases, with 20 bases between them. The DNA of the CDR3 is TGTGCCAGCAGCCCCAGGGTCGGGGTAAGACGCACTGAAGCTTTCTTT. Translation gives CASSPRVGVRRTEAFF.

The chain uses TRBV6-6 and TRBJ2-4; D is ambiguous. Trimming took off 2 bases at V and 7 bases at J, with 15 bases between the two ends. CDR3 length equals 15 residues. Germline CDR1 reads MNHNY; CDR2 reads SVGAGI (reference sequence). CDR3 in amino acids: CASSYGQPELNIQYF. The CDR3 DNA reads TGTGCCAGCAGTTACGGGCAGCCGGAGCTCAACATTCAGTACTTC.

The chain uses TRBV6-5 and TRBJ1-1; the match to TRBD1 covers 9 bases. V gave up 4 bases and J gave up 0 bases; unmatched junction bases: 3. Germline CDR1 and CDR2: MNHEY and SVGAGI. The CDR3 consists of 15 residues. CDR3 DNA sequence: TGTGCCAGCAGTTTACAGGGGGCTCTGAACACTGAAGCTTTCTTT. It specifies CASSLQGALNTEAFF.

CDR3 loop: CASSPGGQSTDTQYF. The CDR3, as DNA: TGCGCCAGCAGCCCCGGGGGGCAGAGCACAGATACGCAGTATTTT. The rearrangement uses TRBV5-1 and TRBJ2-3, with a weak D call TRBD2 (7 bases). Germline CDR1 is SGHRS and CDR2 is YFSETQ. This CDR3 is built from 15 residues. V was cut by 4 bases and J by 0 bases, with 12 bases left in between.

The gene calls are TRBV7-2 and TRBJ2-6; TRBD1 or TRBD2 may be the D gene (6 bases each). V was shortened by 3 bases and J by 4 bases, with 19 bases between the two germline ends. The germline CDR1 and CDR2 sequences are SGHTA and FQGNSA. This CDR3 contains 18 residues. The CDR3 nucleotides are TGTGCCAGCAGCTTGGAGGGGGATACAGGGTACGGGGCCAACGTCCTGACTTTC. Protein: CASSLEGDTGYGANVLTF.

The CDR3 bases are TGCGCCAGCAGCCAAGATACAGGGAGCAGGACTGAAGCTTTCTTT. This translates into CASSQDTGSRTEAFF. This sequence joins TRBV4-3 and TRBJ1-1; a possible D gene is TRBD1 (6 bases). The germline V gene has CDR1 LGHNA and CDR2 YSLEER. The CDR3 has 15 residues. The V end lost 0 bases, the J end lost 5 bases, and 13 bases lay between the germline ends.

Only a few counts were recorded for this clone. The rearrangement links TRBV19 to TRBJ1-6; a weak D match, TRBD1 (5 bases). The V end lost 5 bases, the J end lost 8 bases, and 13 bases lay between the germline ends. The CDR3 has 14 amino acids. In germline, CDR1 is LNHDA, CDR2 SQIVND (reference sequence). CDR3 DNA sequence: TGTGCCAGTAGTCGGGACCTCAGGGATTCACCCCTCCACTTT. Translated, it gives CASSRDLRDSPLHF. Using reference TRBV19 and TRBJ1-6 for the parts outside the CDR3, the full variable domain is DGGITQSPKYLFRKEGQNVTLSCEQNLNHDAMYWYRQDPGQGLRLIYYSQIVNDFQKGDIAEGYSVSREKKESFPLTVTSAQKNPTAFYLCASSRDLRDSPLHFGNGTRLTVT.

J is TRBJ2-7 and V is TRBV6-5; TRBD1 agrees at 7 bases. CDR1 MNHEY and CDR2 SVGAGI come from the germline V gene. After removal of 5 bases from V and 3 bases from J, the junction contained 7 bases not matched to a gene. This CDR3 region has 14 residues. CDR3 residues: CASSTGDRDYEQYF. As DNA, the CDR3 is TGTGCCAGCAGTACAGGGGACAGAGACTACGAGCAGTACTTC.

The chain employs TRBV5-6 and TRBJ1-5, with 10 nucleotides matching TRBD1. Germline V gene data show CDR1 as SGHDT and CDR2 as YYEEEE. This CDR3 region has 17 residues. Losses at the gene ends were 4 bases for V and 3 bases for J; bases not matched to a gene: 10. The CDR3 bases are TGTGCCAGCAGCCATAAGGGGACAGGGGTCAACAATCAGCCCCAGCATTTT. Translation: CASSHKGTGVNNQPQHF.

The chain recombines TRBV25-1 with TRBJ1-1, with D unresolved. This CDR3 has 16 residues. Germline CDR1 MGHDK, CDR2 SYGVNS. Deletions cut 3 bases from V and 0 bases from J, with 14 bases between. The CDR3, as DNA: TGTGCCAGCAGTGAGGGAAGGAACAGAATGAACACTGAAGCTTTCTTT. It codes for CASSEGRNRMNTEAFF.

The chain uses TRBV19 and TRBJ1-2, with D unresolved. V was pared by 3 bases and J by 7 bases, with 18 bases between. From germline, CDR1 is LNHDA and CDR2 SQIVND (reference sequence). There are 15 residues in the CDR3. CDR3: CASSIEGRGGIGYTF. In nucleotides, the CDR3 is TGTGCCAGTAGTATTGAAGGGAGAGGTGGGATTGGCTACACCTTC.

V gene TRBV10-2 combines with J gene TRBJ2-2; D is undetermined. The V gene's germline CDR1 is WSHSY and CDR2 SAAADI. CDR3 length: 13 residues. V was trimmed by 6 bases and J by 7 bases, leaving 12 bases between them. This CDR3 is CASSSVGGGELFF. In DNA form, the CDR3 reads TGCGCCAGCAGCTCAGTCGGTGGCGGGGAGCTGTTTTTT.

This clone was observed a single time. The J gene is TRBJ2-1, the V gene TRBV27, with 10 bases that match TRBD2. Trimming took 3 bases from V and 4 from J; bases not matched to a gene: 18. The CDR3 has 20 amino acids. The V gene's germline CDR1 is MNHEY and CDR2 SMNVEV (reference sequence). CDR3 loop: CASSFSPAGVAGGYYNEQFF. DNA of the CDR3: TGTGCCAGCAGTTTTTCCCCGGCGGGAGTAGCGGGGGGCTATTACAATGAGCAGTTCTTC.

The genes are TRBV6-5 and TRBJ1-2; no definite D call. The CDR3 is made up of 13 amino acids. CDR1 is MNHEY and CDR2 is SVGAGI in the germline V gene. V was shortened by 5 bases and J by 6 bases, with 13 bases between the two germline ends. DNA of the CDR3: TGTGCCAGCAGTCTTTCCCTAAGTAATGGCTACACCTTC. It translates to CASSLSLSNGYTF.

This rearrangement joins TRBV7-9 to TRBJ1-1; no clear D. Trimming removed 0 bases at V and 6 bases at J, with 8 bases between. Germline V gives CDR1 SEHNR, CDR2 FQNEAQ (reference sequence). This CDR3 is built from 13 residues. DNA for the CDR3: TGTGCCAGCAGCTTAGCAGGGAGGCCTGAAGCTTTCTTT. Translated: CASSLAGRPEAFF.

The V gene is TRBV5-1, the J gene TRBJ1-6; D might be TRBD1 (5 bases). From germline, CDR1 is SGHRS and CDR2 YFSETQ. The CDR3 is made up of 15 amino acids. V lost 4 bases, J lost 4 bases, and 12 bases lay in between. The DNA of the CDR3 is TGCGCCAGCAGCACGGAGGGGATTTATAATTCACCCCTCCACTTT. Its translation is CASSTEGIYNSPLHF.

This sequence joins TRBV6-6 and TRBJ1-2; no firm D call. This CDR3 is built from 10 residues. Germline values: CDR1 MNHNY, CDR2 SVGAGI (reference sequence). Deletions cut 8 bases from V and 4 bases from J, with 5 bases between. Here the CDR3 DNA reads TGTGCCAGCGGTGTCTATGGCTACACCTTC. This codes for CASGVYGYTF.

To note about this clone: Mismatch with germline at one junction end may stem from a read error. This CDR3 reads CASSGRDYSNQPQHF. The CDR3 bases are TGTGCTAGCAGCGGCCGGGATTATAGCAATCAGCCCCAGCATTTT. V and J are TRBV7-7 and TRBJ1-5; no definite D call. The CDR3 is made up of 15 amino acids. CDR1 is SSHAT and CDR2 is FNYEAQ in the germline V gene (reference sequence). The variable domain in full, completed from reference TRBV7-7 and TRBJ1-5, reads GAGVSQSPRYKVTKRGQDVTLRCDPISSHATLYWYQQALGQGPEFLTYFNYEAQPDKSGLPSDRFSAERPEGSISTLTIQRTEQRDSAMYRCASSGRDYSNQPQHFGDGTRLSIL.

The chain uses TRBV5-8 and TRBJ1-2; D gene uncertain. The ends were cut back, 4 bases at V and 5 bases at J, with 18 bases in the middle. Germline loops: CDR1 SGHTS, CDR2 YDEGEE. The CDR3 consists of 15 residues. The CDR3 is CASSQEKNSIYGYTF. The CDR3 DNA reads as TGTGCCAGCAGCCAAGAAAAAAACAGTATTTATGGCTACACCTTC.

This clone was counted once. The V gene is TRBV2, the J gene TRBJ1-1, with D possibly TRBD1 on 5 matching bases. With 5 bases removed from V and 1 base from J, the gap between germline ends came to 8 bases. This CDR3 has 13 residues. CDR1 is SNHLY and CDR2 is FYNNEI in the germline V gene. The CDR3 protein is CASSLDTNTEAFF. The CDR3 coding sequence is TGTGCCAGCAGTCTGGACACGAACACTGAAGCTTTCTTT.

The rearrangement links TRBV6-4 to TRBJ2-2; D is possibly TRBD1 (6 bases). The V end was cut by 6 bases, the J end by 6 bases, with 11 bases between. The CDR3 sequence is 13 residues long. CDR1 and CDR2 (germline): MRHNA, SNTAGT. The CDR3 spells CASRMGAAGELFF. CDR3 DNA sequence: TGTGCCAGCAGGATGGGGGCGGCCGGGGAGCTGTTTTTT.

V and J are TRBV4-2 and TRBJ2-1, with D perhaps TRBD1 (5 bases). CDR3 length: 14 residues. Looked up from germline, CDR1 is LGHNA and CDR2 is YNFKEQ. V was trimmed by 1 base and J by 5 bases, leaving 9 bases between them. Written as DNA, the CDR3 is TGTGCCAGCAGCCAAGGACAGCAGAACAATGAGCAGTTCTTC. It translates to CASSQGQQNNEQFF.